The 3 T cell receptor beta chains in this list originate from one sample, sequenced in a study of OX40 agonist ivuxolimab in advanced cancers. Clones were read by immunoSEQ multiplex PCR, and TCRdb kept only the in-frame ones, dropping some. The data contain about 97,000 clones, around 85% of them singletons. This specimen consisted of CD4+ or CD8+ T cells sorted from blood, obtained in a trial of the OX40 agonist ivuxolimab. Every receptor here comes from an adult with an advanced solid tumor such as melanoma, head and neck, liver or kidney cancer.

The CDR3 DNA reads as TGCAGCGTTGAATCCGTGTCATACTATGGCTACACCTTC. Translated: CSVESVSYYGYTF. The chain uses TRBV29-1 and TRBJ1-2; D remains ambiguous. Trimming stripped 2 bases from V and 3 bases from J, with 10 bases between. The CDR3 spans 13 residues. Germline assignment: CDR1 SQVTM and CDR2 ANQGSEA.

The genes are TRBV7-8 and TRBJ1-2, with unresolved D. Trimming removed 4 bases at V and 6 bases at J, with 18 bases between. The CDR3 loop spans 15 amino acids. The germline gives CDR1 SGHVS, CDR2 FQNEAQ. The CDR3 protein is CASSSYESIGDGYTF. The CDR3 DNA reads TGTGCCAGCAGCTCCTATGAAAGTATCGGGGATGGCTACACCTTC.

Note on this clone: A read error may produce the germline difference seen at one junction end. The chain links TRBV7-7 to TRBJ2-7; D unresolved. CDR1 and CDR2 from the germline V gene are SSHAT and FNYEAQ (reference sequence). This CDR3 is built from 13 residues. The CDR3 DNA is TGTGCTAGCAGCCGTGGCGGCTCCTACGAGCAGTACTTC. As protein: CASSRGGSYEQYF.